A single sample gave rise to the 23 T cell receptor beta chains below, sequenced in a study of T cell responses to AZD1222 COVID-19 vaccine. Using immunoSEQ multiplex PCR, the repertoire was profiled, and TCRdb retains in-frame clones only, with some absent. The profile shows some 42,000 clones, over 70% of them singletons. This specimen consisted of peripheral blood, obtained 28 days after the second AZD1222 dose. All receptors derive from an adult who received the AZD1222 COVID-19 vaccine.

Here the CDR3 DNA reads TGCGCCAGCAGCCAAGAATTACGGGAGAATCAGCCCCAGCATTTT. Encoded protein: CASSQELRENQPQHF. This chain links TRBV4-1 with TRBJ1-5; D not certain. Deletions cut 0 bases from V and 4 bases from J, with 10 bases between. The CDR3 covers 15 residues. CDR1 and CDR2 from the germline V gene are MGHRA and YSYEKL.

The V and J genes are TRBV11-3 and TRBJ2-5; D is perhaps TRBD2 (7 bases). CDR3 size: 15 residues. V was cut by 3 bases and J by 5 bases, with 16 bases left in between. Germline lookup yields CDR1 SGHNT and CDR2 YENEEA. Written as DNA, the CDR3 is TGTGCCAGCAGCTTCAGCTCCGGGGGGCTGGAGACCCAGTACTTC. This gives the protein CASSFSSGGLETQYF.

As for this clone: The conserved final phenylalanine or tryptophan is absent from the CDR3, which likely points to a read error. Because the CDR3's place on the DNA is in doubt, the DNA is left out and the CDR3 is given as listed by TCRdb. The chain links TRBV21-1 to TRBJ1-6. TRBV21-1 is a listed pseudogene. The CDR3 has 14 residues if both end residues are counted. CDR3 residues: CASVTGRDRGGWGV.

This chain uses TRBV19 with TRBJ2-5; D gene uncertain. The V gene lost 1 base and the J gene lost 2 bases, with 8 bases spanning the gap. This CDR3 contains 14 residues. CDR1 is LNHDA, CDR2 SQIVND, per germline (reference sequence). The DNA of the CDR3 is TGTGCCAGTAGTATAGGGCAGCTACAAGAGACCCAGTACTTC. Translating gives CASSIGQLQETQYF. The variable domain in full, with the rest retrieved from reference TRBV19 and TRBJ2-5, is DGGITQSPKYLFRKEGQNVTLSCEQNLNHDAMYWYRQDPGQGLRLIYYSQIVNDFQKGDIAEGYSVSREKKESFPLTVTSAQKNPTAFYLCASSIGQLQETQYFGPGTRLLVL.

The chain joins TRBV6-5 to TRBJ2-3; 10 bases are shared with TRBD2. The CDR3 covers 15 residues. After removal of 7 bases from V and 4 bases from J, the junction contained 8 bases not matched to a gene. CDR1 and CDR2 from the germline V gene are MNHEY and SVGAGI. CDR3 nucleotides: TGTGCCAGCATCTCCCTAGCGGGGGTCTCAGATACGCAGTATTTT. It codes for CASISLAGVSDTQYF.

The chain links TRBV29-1 to TRBJ1-1, with D tentatively TRBD1 (5 bases). Germline V gene lookup returns CDR1 SQVTM and CDR2 ANQGSEA. This CDR3 region has 13 residues. V gave up 6 bases and J gave up 5 bases, with 16 bases separating them. The CDR3 reads CSVGGGGETEAFF. CDR3 bases: TGCAGCGTGGGGGGTGGCGGGGAAACTGAAGCTTTCTTT.

The J gene is TRBJ1-2, the V gene TRBV7-3, with D hard to call. V lost 0 bases and J lost 8, with 13 bases in between. The CDR3 has 14 residues. Germline V gives CDR1 SGHTA, CDR2 FQGTGA. For the CDR3, the DNA is TGTGCCAGCAGCTTAACTGGTCCCGGCCGGGGCTACACCTTC. The encoded protein is CASSLTGPGRGYTF.

This clone appeared a single time. The J gene is TRBJ1-5, the V gene TRBV6-5; maybe TRBD1 (5 bases). Trimming left V 0 bases short and J 6 bases short, with 15 bases between. The length of the CDR3 is 16 residues. From germline, CDR1 is MNHEY and CDR2 SVGAGI. Written as DNA, the CDR3 is TGTGCCAGCAGTTACTCTCGGGCCAGGGACGGTCAGCCCCAGCATTTT. It yields the protein CASSYSRARDGQPQHF.

This chain links TRBV11-1 with TRBJ2-3; the D is unclear. V was cut by 4 bases and J by 0 bases, with 8 bases left in between. The CDR3 is 14 residues long. The germline gives CDR1 SGHAT, CDR2 FQDESV (reference sequence). This CDR3 reads CASSSPASTDTQYF. DNA of the CDR3: TGTGCCAGCAGCTCCCCCGCCAGCACAGATACGCAGTATTTT.

This sequence joins TRBV10-3 and TRBJ1-4; no firm D call. The CDR3 extends over 13 amino acids. Looked up from germline, CDR1 is ENHRY and CDR2 is SYGVKD. Trimming removed 6 bases at V and 0 bases at J, with 5 bases between. The CDR3 is CAIRDATNEKLFF. CDR3 in DNA: TGTGCCATCAGGGATGCAACTAATGAAAAACTGTTTTTT.

This clone has more than one count but fewer than ten. This rearrangement joins TRBV2 to TRBJ2-3; a possible D gene is TRBD2 (6 bases). Germline V lookup: CDR1 SNHLY, CDR2 FYNNEI. CDR3 length equals 15 residues. V was pared by 6 bases and J by 0 bases, with 13 bases between. The CDR3 sequence is CASRGLTTSTDTQYF. CDR3 coding DNA: TGTGCCAGCAGGGGACTCACGACTAGCACAGATACGCAGTATTTT.

This clone was counted a single time. V usage is TRBV7-3 and J usage is TRBJ1-5, with unresolved D. Germline V lookup: CDR1 SGHTA, CDR2 FQGTGA. The length of the CDR3 is 13 residues. The V and J ends lost 3 bases and 7 bases respectively, with 10 bases between them. Written as DNA, the CDR3 is TGTGCCAGCAGCTTGGGGTCGGGGCAGCCCCAGCATTTT. Amino acid sequence: CASSLGSGQPQHF. Looking up the rest from reference TRBV7-3 and TRBJ1-5 gives the full variable domain: GAGVSQTPSNKVTEKGKYVELRCDPISGHTALYWYRQSLGQGPEFLIYFQGTGAADDSGLPNDRFFAVRPEGSVSTLKIQRTERGDSAVYLCASSLGSGQPQHFGDGTRLSIL.

This clone was seen a handful of times. The rearrangement uses TRBV19 and TRBJ2-1; TRBD2 might be the D (5 bases). This CDR3 has 18 amino acids. The V and J ends lost 4 bases and 3 bases respectively, with 22 bases between them. Per germline, CDR1 LNHDA and CDR2 SQIVND (reference sequence). DNA of the CDR3: TGTGCCAGTAGTACCCCCACGGACTGGGCACTAGACTACAATGAGCAGTTCTTC. Amino acid sequence: CASSTPTDWALDYNEQFF.

This clone was seen a single time. This chain joins TRBV6-5 and TRBJ2-7, with a weak D call TRBD2 (6 bases). V was cut by 10 bases and J by 3 bases, with 13 bases left in between. The CDR3 spans 12 residues. The germline V gene encodes CDR1 MNHEY and CDR2 SVGAGI. The CDR3 spells CATQGGGYEQYF. The CDR3 DNA reads as TGTGCCACCCAGGGAGGCGGCTACGAGCAGTACTTC.

The chain combines TRBV5-1 with TRBJ2-1, with a possible D match to TRBD2 (6 bases). Between the trimmed V and J ends, which lost 4 bases and 9 bases, there was a span of 17 bases. This CDR3 region has 14 residues. Germline loops: CDR1 SGHRS, CDR2 YFSETQ. CDR3 nucleotide sequence: TGCGCCAGCAGCCGAAGTGGCGGGGACGGTGAGCAGTTCTTC. It translates to CASSRSGGDGEQFF.

The CDR3 protein is CASSPAGTGSPYGYTF. DNA for the CDR3: TGCGCCAGCAGCCCAGCTGGGACAGGGTCCCCCTATGGCTACACCTTC. This sequence joins TRBV5-1 and TRBJ1-2; TRBD1 matches at 9 bases. V dropped 4 bases and J dropped 4; count of bases not matched to a gene: 11. This CDR3 has 16 residues. Germline CDR1 SGHRS, CDR2 YFSETQ.

The rearrangement links TRBV19 to TRBJ1-4; TRBD1 agrees at 11 bases. The germline V gene encodes CDR1 LNHDA and CDR2 SQIVND (reference sequence). V dropped 6 bases and J dropped 8; count of bases not matched to a gene: 5. This CDR3 has 14 residues. CDR3 residues: CASRVGTGGEKLFF. The CDR3 DNA is TGTGCCAGTAGAGTGGGGACAGGGGGAGAAAAACTGTTTTTT.

This chain links TRBV19 with TRBJ1-5; tentative D call: TRBD1 (5 bases). Germline assignment: CDR1 LNHDA and CDR2 SQIVND (reference sequence). V gave up 6 bases and J gave up 5 bases, with 14 bases separating them. The CDR3 has 14 amino acids. The CDR3 DNA is TGTGCCAGTAGCTTTACAGGCCCAGATCAGCCCCAGCATTTT. This translates into CASSFTGPDQPQHF.

The chain joins TRBV5-4 to TRBJ2-1; 7 bases are a match to TRBD2. This CDR3 has 13 residues. V gave up 1 base and J gave up 9 bases; unmatched junction bases: 4. The germline gives CDR1 SGHNT, CDR2 YYREEE (reference sequence). The CDR3 DNA sequence: TGTGCCAGCAGCTTGTTCGGGGGGAGTGAGCAGTTCTTC. Its translation: CASSLFGGSEQFF.

This chain joins TRBV27 and TRBJ2-7, with D maybe TRBD1 (5 bases). The CDR3 has 15 amino acids. V lost 2 bases and J lost 3, with 14 bases in between. Germline V gene sequence: CDR1 MNHEY, CDR2 SMNVEV (reference sequence). CDR3 DNA: TGTGCCAGCAGTTTAGGGGCGGTGTGGATCTACGAGCAGTACTTC. This encodes CASSLGAVWIYEQYF.

The genes are TRBV30 and TRBJ1-3, with a weak D call TRBD1 (5 bases). The germline V and J ends were trimmed by 3 bases and 0 bases, with 12 bases remaining between them. This CDR3 is built from 15 residues. From germline, CDR1 is GTSNPN and CDR2 SVGIG (reference sequence). CDR3 nucleotide sequence: TGTGCCTGGAGCCCTCGGGGGTCCTCTGGAAACACCATATATTTT. Protein product: CAWSPRGSSGNTIYF. The full variable domain, rest sourced from reference TRBV30 and TRBJ1-3, is SQTIHQWPATLVQPVGSPLSLECTVEGTSNPNLYWYRQAAGRGLQLLFYSVGIGQISSEVPQNLSASRPQDRQFILSSKKLLLSDSGFYLCAWSPRGSSGNTIYFGEGSWLTVV.

Concerning this clone itself: One end of the junction varies from germline; a read error may be responsible. V is TRBV7-7 and J is TRBJ2-3, with TRBD2 as a possible D gene (6 bases). The CDR3 length is 14 residues. Per the germline V gene, CDR1 is SSHAT and CDR2 is FNYEAQ (reference sequence). Here the CDR3 reads CASSLGMSGDTQYF. The CDR3 DNA sequence: TGTGCTAGCAGCCTTGGGATGAGCGGGGATACGCAGTATTTT.

The chain employs TRBV3-1 (or the pseudogene TRBV3-2) and TRBJ1-6; D may be TRBD1 (6 bases). CDR1 and CDR2 (germline): LGHDT, YNNKEL (reference sequence). The CDR3 consists of 15 residues. V lost 1 base and J lost 9, with 13 bases in between. The CDR3 protein is CASSQVAGVFSPLHF. The DNA for the CDR3 is TGTGCCAGCAGCCAAGTGGCAGGGGTTTTTTCACCCCTCCACTTT.